The 5 T cell receptor beta chains below were found in one sample sequenced in a study of T-cell memory formation after mild COVID-19. TCRdb analysed the 5' RACE reads with MiXCR anew, one entry per CDR3 protein. This repertoire shows about 140,000 distinct CDR3 sequences, 13% to 15% found once; its top ten account for 25% to 30%. What was sequenced was PBMCs or a T cell subset sorted from them (not recorded which). These receptors all stem from an adult woman who had mild COVID-19 (a few samples of this study predate the infection). Cell type and time point are not known.

In this sample, this clonotype turned up a few times. The chain is built from TRBV12-3 or TRBV12-4 and TRBJ2-7; D is unclear. The V gene lost 1 base and the J gene lost 5 bases, with 9 bases spanning the gap. This CDR3 contains 13 residues. The DNA for the CDR3 is TGTGCCAGCAGTTTAGTGAGCCCGGACGAGCAGTACTTC. The encoded protein is CASSLVSPDEQYF.

The chain joins TRBV5-1 to TRBJ2-3; no reliable D call. The V end was cut by 4 bases, the J end by 4 bases, with 10 bases between. The CDR3 length is 13 residues. CDR1 SGHRS and CDR2 YFSETQ come from the germline V gene. In DNA, the CDR3 is TGCGCCAGCAGCCTGCCGAGTCCAGATACGCAGTATTTT. It encodes CASSLPSPDTQYF.

V gene TRBV7-8 combines with J gene TRBJ1-2, with a possible D match to TRBD1 (6 bases). This CDR3 is 12 amino acids long. Germline V gene lookup returns CDR1 SGHVS and CDR2 FQNEAQ. Trimming shortened V by 5 bases and J by 6 bases, and 10 bases separated the two germline ends. CDR3 sequence reads: CASSGRTDGYTF. The CDR3 DNA sequence: TGTGCCAGCAGCGGAAGGACAGATGGCTACACCTTC.

This clonotype was seen a single time. The gene calls are TRBV24-1 and TRBJ2-7, with 12 positions matching TRBD1. V shed 2 bases, J shed 2 bases, and the junction held 3 bases outside the gene matches. The germline V gene has CDR1 KGHDR and CDR2 SFDVKD. The CDR3 has 16 amino acids. In DNA form, the CDR3 reads TGTGCCACCAGTGATTCACGGGACAGGGGGCCCTACGAGCAGTACTTC. This gives the protein CATSDSRDRGPYEQYF.

This clonotype was picked up many times. The chain has TRBV12-3 or TRBV12-4 and TRBJ2-5; 14 bases match TRBD2. V lost 9 bases to trimming and J lost 4 bases; unmatched junction nucleotides: 7. This CDR3 is built from 15 residues. This CDR3 reads CASTPGLAGVETQYF. CDR3 coding DNA: TGTGCCAGTACACCGGGACTAGCGGGAGTAGAGACCCAGTACTTC.